The 26 T cell receptor beta chains presented below share a single source sample, sequenced in a study of cytomegalovirus exposure and HLA in healthy donors. With 60 Vbeta and 13 Jbeta primers, the PCR was carried out. This table comes from immunoSEQ multiplex PCR, and its TCRdb copy is limited to in-frame clones, with some not included. This sample contains 96,000 or so clones. The sample taken for sequencing was PBMCs. Every receptor here comes from a girl under 18 in good health and CMV-seropositive.

The rearrangement joins TRBV6-1 to TRBJ1-1, with 7 bases matching TRBD1. This CDR3 is built from 15 residues. Germline CDR1 MNHNS, CDR2 SASEGT. The V and J ends lost 6 bases and 3 bases, in that order; junction bases with no gene match: 10. The chain's CDR3 is CASRTPGQQYTEAFF. The CDR3 nucleotides read TGTGCCAGCAGGACTCCGGGACAGCAATACACTGAAGCTTTCTTT.

The chain has TRBV7-6 and TRBJ1-3, with 8 bases fitting TRBD1. The CDR3 loop spans 17 amino acids. The junction had 10 bases not matched to a gene; V was cut back by 6 bases and J by 0 bases. The germline V gene encodes CDR1 SGHVS and CDR2 FNYEAQ. The CDR3 here is CASRAGGVYHSGNTIYF. In DNA form, the CDR3 reads TGTGCCAGCAGGGCAGGGGGCGTATACCACTCTGGAAACACCATATATTTT.

The chain recombines TRBV5-5 with TRBJ2-7, with D possibly matching TRBD2 (5 bases). CDR3 length: 12 residues. Germline loops: CDR1 SGHKS, CDR2 YYEKEE (reference sequence). V dropped 4 bases and J dropped 6 bases, with 11 bases sitting between them. The CDR3 loop is CASSPTTGEQYF. The CDR3 DNA sequence: TGTGCCAGCAGCCCGACTACCGGCGAGCAGTACTTC.

The chain employs TRBV5-1 and TRBJ2-1, with 8 bases lining up with TRBD2. The CDR3 consists of 17 residues. CDR1 is SGHRS and CDR2 is YFSETQ in the germline V gene. V was pared by 0 bases and J by 6 bases, with 11 bases of the junction left unmatched. CDR3 amino acids: CASSLVSSGGFGNEQFF. The CDR3 DNA sequence: TGCGCCAGCAGCTTGGTTTCCAGCGGGGGTTTTGGCAATGAGCAGTTCTTC.

V and J are TRBV5-1 and TRBJ2-5, with 11 bases aligning to TRBD2. Germline V gives CDR1 SGHRS, CDR2 YFSETQ. Trimming took 3 bases from V and 2 from J; bases not matched to a gene: 12. The CDR3 is 18 residues long. In DNA, the CDR3 is TGCGCCAGCAGCTCGACTAGCGGGACCTCAAAAGCTCAAGAGACCCAGTACTTC. It is translated as CASSSTSGTSKAQETQYF.

About this clone itself: The sample contains more than one DNA sequence encoding this CDR3. The chain combines TRBV6-5 with TRBJ1-6; possible D gene TRBD1, 5 bases. V lost 0 bases, J lost 6 bases, and 9 bases lay in between. Germline V lookup: CDR1 MNHEY, CDR2 SVGAGI. The length of the CDR3 is 15 residues. The CDR3 protein is CASSYSVDSNSPLHF. CDR3 sequence (DNA): TGTGCCAGCAGTTACTCGGTAGACAGTAATTCACCCCTCCACTTT.

V is TRBV7-9 and J is TRBJ2-1; 11 nucleotides line up with TRBD1. Germline lookup yields CDR1 SEHNR and CDR2 FQNEAQ (reference sequence). J lost 8 bases, V lost 5 bases, and 5 bases had no gene match. CDR3 length: 14 amino acids. The CDR3: CASSLGQGAHEQFF. CDR3 nucleotide sequence: TGTGCCAGCAGCCTAGGACAGGGGGCCCATGAGCAGTTCTTC. The entire variable domain, with the rest obtained from reference TRBV7-9 and TRBJ2-1, is as follows: DTGVSQNPRHKITKRGQNVTFRCDPISEHNRLYWYRQTLGQGPEFLTYFQNEAQLEKSRLLSDRFSAERPKGSFSTLEIQRTEQGDSAMYLCASSLGQGAHEQFFGPGTRLTVL.

The chain uses TRBV11-3 and TRBJ2-1; a possible D gene is TRBD1 (6 bases). Germline V gene data show CDR1 as SGHNT and CDR2 as YENEEA. The CDR3 runs to 15 residues. Trimming pared 6 bases from V and 3 bases from J, leaving 15 bases between. The CDR3 DNA is TGTGCCAGCAGTGGGGGCAGAACGTACTACAATGAGCAGTTCTTC. This sequence encodes CASSGGRTYYNEQFF. The full variable domain, its missing parts supplied by reference TRBV11-3 and TRBJ2-1, is EAGVVQSPRYKIIEKKQPVAFWCNPISGHNTLYWYLQNLGQGPELLIRYENEEAVDDSQLPKDRFSAERLKGVDSTLKIQPAELGDSAVYLCASSGGRTYYNEQFFGPGTRLTVL.

The chain combines TRBV15 with TRBJ1-2, with 7 positions matching TRBD1. The CDR3 totals 13 residues. The trim removed 1 base at V and 7 bases at J, leaving 3 bases unmatched. CDR1 LNHNV and CDR2 YYDKDF come from the germline V gene (reference sequence). CDR3 DNA sequence: TGTGCCACCAGCAGAGGCGACAGGGTTGGCTACACCTTC. Protein product: CATSRGDRVGYTF.

The chain has TRBV9 and TRBJ1-1, with D perhaps matching TRBD1 (5 bases). CDR3 length: 15 amino acids. Trimming stripped 0 bases from V and 7 bases from J, with 16 bases between. Germline V CDR1 and CDR2: SGDLS, YYNGEE. CDR3 loop: CASSVGVGAGGEAFF. The CDR3 bases are TGTGCCAGCAGCGTAGGAGTAGGGGCGGGGGGTGAAGCTTTCTTT. Full variable domain (outside the CDR3, taken from reference TRBV9 and TRBJ1-1): DSGVTQTPKHLITATGQRVTLRCSPRSGDLSVYWYQQSLDQGLQFLIQYYNGEERAKGNILERFSAQQFPDLHSELNLSSLELGDSALYFCASSVGVGAGGEAFFGQGTRLTVV.

Turning to this clone: Different DNA sequences within this sample yield the same CDR3. The rearrangement links TRBV4-3 to TRBJ2-3, with a tentative D call TRBD1 (5 bases). V was shortened by 5 bases and J by 1 base, with 19 bases between the two germline ends. The CDR3 loop spans 17 amino acids. The germline V gene has CDR1 LGHNA and CDR2 YSLEER. The CDR3 here is CASSSGRGYGGTDTQYF. CDR3 DNA sequence: TGCGCCAGCAGCTCAGGAAGGGGATATGGGGGCACAGATACGCAGTATTTT.

The chain's CDR3 is CASSQEDSYSYEQYF. The CDR3 DNA is TGCGCCAGCAGCCAAGAGGACAGTTACTCCTACGAGCAGTACTTC. This chain joins TRBV4-3 and TRBJ2-7; D is perhaps TRBD1 (6 bases). Germline CDR1 reads LGHNA; CDR2 reads YSLEER. V was trimmed by 0 bases and J by 0 bases, leaving 9 bases between them. The CDR3 length is 15 residues.

This chain uses TRBV7-2 with TRBJ1-1; D not certain. The CDR3 extends over 14 amino acids. Germline-derived CDR1 and CDR2 are SGHTA and FQGNSA. Deletions cut 1 base from V and 9 bases from J, with 15 bases between. The CDR3 nucleotides read TGTGCCAGCAGCTTAGGGAGTAGTGTCAAACAAGCTTTCTTT. Amino acids: CASSLGSSVKQAFF.

CDR3 bases: TGTGCCTGGAATACCGGGACAGGGAAGACCTACACCTTC. As protein: CAWNTGTGKTYTF. V is TRBV30 and J is TRBJ1-2; TRBD1 matches at 9 bases. The CDR3 consists of 13 residues. Germline CDR1 reads GTSNPN; CDR2 reads SVGIG (reference sequence). V was clipped by 4 bases and J by 10 bases; unmatched bases: 10.

The rearrangement uses TRBV6-4 and TRBJ2-3; no reliable D call. V was trimmed by 3 bases and J by 0 bases, leaving 10 bases between them. Germline CDR1 MRHNA, CDR2 SNTAGT. The CDR3 sequence is 15 residues long. This chain's CDR3 is CASSEYMTSTDTQYF. DNA for the CDR3: TGTGCCAGCAGTGAATACATGACTAGCACAGATACGCAGTATTTT.

Turning to this clone: This CDR3 is also generated by other DNA sequences in the sample. The rearrangement joins TRBV7-2 to TRBJ1-6, with 10 bases fitting TRBD1. Unmatched junction bases numbered 5, after V lost 4 bases and J lost 14 bases. CDR1 is SGHTA, CDR2 FQGNSA, per germline. This CDR3 is 13 amino acids long. The CDR3 protein is CASSSRDRGTLHF. CDR3 DNA: TGTGCCAGCAGCTCCAGGGACAGGGGTACCCTCCACTTT.

This chain uses TRBV18 with TRBJ2-2; D is possibly TRBD1 (5 bases). The CDR3 contains 15 residues. Germline V gives CDR1 KGHSH, CDR2 LQKENI. Trimming shortened V by 5 bases and J by 0 bases, and 10 bases separated the two germline ends. The CDR3 DNA follows: TGTGCCAGCTCATCCTGGACAACGAACACCGGGGAGCTGTTTTTT. It yields the protein CASSSWTTNTGELFF. Based on the CDR3 plus reference TRBV18 and TRBJ2-2, the full variable domain is NAGVMQNPRHLVRRRGQEARLRCSPMKGHSHVYWYRQLPEEGLKFMVYLQKENIIDESGMPKERFSAEFPKEGPSILRIQQVVRGDSAAYFCASSSWTTNTGELFFGEGSRLTVL.

V usage is TRBV10-3 and J usage is TRBJ1-3, with D uncertain. Germline values: CDR1 ENHRY, CDR2 SYGVKD. The CDR3 covers 17 residues. With 3 bases removed from V and 0 bases from J, the gap between germline ends came to 15 bases. CDR3 region: CAISDRAPTYSGNTIYF. CDR3 DNA sequence: TGTGCCATCAGTGACAGAGCTCCGACTTACTCTGGAAACACCATATATTTT.

The V gene is TRBV19, the J gene TRBJ1-5; D perhaps matches TRBD1 (5 bases). Looked up from germline, CDR1 is LNHDA and CDR2 is SQIVND (reference sequence). V was cut by 7 bases and J by 4 bases, with 20 bases left in between. The CDR3 totals 16 residues. CDR3 protein: CASNPYQRGTNQPQHF. The CDR3 DNA reads TGTGCCAGTAATCCCTACCAAAGGGGCACAAATCAGCCCCAGCATTTT.

The V gene is TRBV7-9, the J gene TRBJ2-7; TRBD1 matches 10 bases. The ends lost 5 bases at V and 7 bases at J; junction bases unmatched: 11. Germline assignment: CDR1 SEHNR and CDR2 FQNEAQ (reference sequence). The CDR3 totals 15 residues. CDR3 DNA: TGTGCCAGCAGCCTACCGGGACAGGGGATGGGAGAGCAGTACTTC. It encodes CASSLPGQGMGEQYF.

V usage is TRBV7-2 and J usage is TRBJ2-7; the D gene is possibly TRBD2 (5 bases). V dropped 1 base and J dropped 2 bases, with 9 bases sitting between them. This CDR3 is built from 14 residues. Looked up from germline, CDR1 is SGHTA and CDR2 is FQGNSA. The CDR3 loop is CASSLESGPYEQYF. As DNA, the CDR3 is TGTGCCAGCAGCTTAGAGAGCGGCCCCTACGAGCAGTACTTC.

The chain recombines TRBV5-6 with TRBJ1-4; the match to TRBD1 covers 7 bases. CDR1 is SGHDT and CDR2 is YYEEEE in the germline V gene. With 1 base clipped from V and 5 bases from J, the junction kept 2 bases outside the gene matches. The CDR3 is 14 amino acids. The CDR3 sequence is CASSLRGLNEKLFF. CDR3 bases: TGTGCCAGCAGCTTGAGGGGGCTAAATGAAAAACTGTTTTTT. The whole variable domain, filled in from reference TRBV5-6 and TRBJ1-4, reads DAGVTQSPTHLIKTRGQQVTLRCSPKSGHDTVSWYQQALGQGPQFIFQYYEEEERQRGNFPDRFSGHQFPNYSSELNVNALLLGDSALYLCASSLRGLNEKLFFGSGTQLSVL.

The chain is built from TRBV18 and TRBJ2-5; possibly TRBD2 for D (6 bases). V lost 3 bases and J 5 bases, leaving 19 bases between the germline ends. The CDR3 is 16 amino acids. Germline V lookup: CDR1 KGHSH, CDR2 LQKENI. CDR3 in amino acids: CASSPFTRGFQETQYF. The DNA of the CDR3 is TGTGCCAGCTCACCCTTCACGCGGGGTTTCCAGGAGACCCAGTACTTC.

The CDR3 sequence is CASSQAGVGTYEQYF. The CDR3 DNA sequence: TGTGCCAGCTCACAAGCGGGGGTGGGCACCTACGAGCAGTACTTC. The chain combines TRBV18 with TRBJ2-7, with TRBD2 identical over 8 bases. There are 15 residues in the CDR3. Germline V CDR1 and CDR2: KGHSH, LQKENI. The V and J ends lost 4 bases and 2 bases, in that order; junction bases with no gene match: 7.

The rearrangement uses TRBV9 and TRBJ2-2; TRBD2 aligns across 7 bases. The junction had 3 bases not matched to a gene; V was cut back by 5 bases and J by 2 bases. Per the germline V gene, CDR1 is SGDLS and CDR2 is YYNGEE. This CDR3 region has 14 residues. The CDR3 coding sequence is TGTGCCAGCAGGGCGGGGGTTAACACCGGGGAGCTGTTTTTT. It yields the protein CASRAGVNTGELFF.

The chain's CDR3 is CASSPDRPTGELFF. DNA for the CDR3: TGCGCCAGCAGCCCTGACAGGCCGACCGGGGAGCTGTTTTTT. This chain uses TRBV5-1 with TRBJ2-2, with D tentatively TRBD1 (6 bases). Germline CDR1 and CDR2: SGHRS and YFSETQ. Trimming cost V 4 bases and J 5 bases, with 12 bases left between them. CDR3 size: 14 residues.